This T cell receptor (beta chain) derives from a study of blood T cell repertoires in COVID-19. Per the authors' pipeline: By means of reference gene primer amplification, nucleated cell counts were estimated. Data came from immunoSEQ multiplex PCR; TCRdb stores just in-frame clones and leaves some out. V and J calls and clone size are those listed in that table; D and trimming were worked out from the DNA. The data hold 70,000 or so clones, with 90% observed a single time. With 5 bases removed from V and 7 bases from J, the gap between germline ends came to 17 bases. The CDR3 extends over 15 amino acids. Germline-derived CDR1 and CDR2 are SGHTA and FQGNSA.

The specimen sequenced was peripheral blood. The chain uses TRBV7-2 and TRBJ1-4; tentatively, D is TRBD1 (5 bases). This sequence was found in a woman older than 75 with active COVID-19. The CDR3 spells CASSLPPGHGEKLFF. The CDR3, as DNA: TGTGCCAGCAGCCTCCCACCAGGGCACGGTGAAAAACTGTTTTTT.